A selection of T cell receptor beta chains follows, all from one sample in a study of Graves' ophthalmopathy and Graves' hyperthyroidism. MiXCR was run by TCRdb on the multiplex PCR reads, yielding one entry per CDR3 protein. The sample includes a few hundred thousand distinct CDR3 sequences, about a sixth seen only once; the top ten take 2.4%. The sequenced material came from peripheral blood. The receptors were sampled from an adult woman with stable Graves' hyperthyroidism. The CDR3 runs from the conserved cysteine through the conserved F or W. Each record gives: clone size, J gene, V gene, D gene, CDR3 DNA, CDR3 protein. A D gene is named only where the DNA matches it firmly. Expanded clones get a size class; other rows say once, few or many, or leave the size out.

abundance: once
j_gene: TRBJ1-2
v_gene: TRBV6-5
d_gene: .
CDR3nt: TGTGCCAGCAGTTACAACCCCCGCAGCTATGGCTACACCTTC
CDR3aa: CASSYNPRSYGYTF

abundance: many
j_gene: TRBJ1-2
v_gene: TRBV5-1
d_gene: .
CDR3nt: TGCGCCAGCAGCTCGGCCAGGGGTCTTAACTATGGCTACACCTTC
CDR3aa: CASSSARGLNYGYTF

abundance: many
j_gene: TRBJ1-1
v_gene: TRBV19
d_gene: TRBD1
CDR3nt: TGTGCCAGTAGTGTCCCAGGGGGCACTGAAGCTTTCTTT
CDR3aa: CASSVPGGTEAFF

abundance: many
j_gene: TRBJ2-7
v_gene: TRBV12-3/TRBV12-4
d_gene: .
CDR3nt: TGTGCCAGCAGTTTAGCGGGTAGTGTGGAGCAGTACTTC
CDR3aa: CASSLAGSVEQYF

abundance: many
j_gene: TRBJ2-7
v_gene: TRBV7-2
d_gene: .
CDR3nt: TGTGCCAGCACCCCCACACCAGGATCCTACGAGCAGTACTTC
CDR3aa: CASTPTPGSYEQYF

abundance: many
j_gene: TRBJ2-6
v_gene: TRBV6-4
d_gene: .
CDR3nt: TGTGCCAGCAGCCCGAACTATCACAGCTCTGGGGCCAACGTCCTGACTTTC
CDR3aa: CASSPNYHSSGANVLTF

abundance: .
j_gene: TRBJ1-2
v_gene: TRBV6-1
d_gene: TRBD1
CDR3nt: TGTGCCAGCAGCATCAGGGGGCGCGGATATGGCTACACCTTC
CDR3aa: CASSIRGRGYGYTF

abundance: many
j_gene: TRBJ1-5
v_gene: TRBV28
d_gene: .
CDR3nt: TGTGCCAGCAGCCTTCTGGGTCAGCCCCAGCATTTT
CDR3aa: CASSLLGQPQHF

abundance: many
j_gene: TRBJ1-1
v_gene: TRBV30
d_gene: .
CDR3nt: TGTGCCTGGAGCGGGTCGGGGACTGAAGCTTTCTTT
CDR3aa: CAWSGSGTEAFF

abundance: few
j_gene: TRBJ2-7
v_gene: TRBV5-1
d_gene: TRBD2
CDR3nt: TGCGCCAGCAGCTTGGGCCCGACTAGCGGGAGCTCCTACGAGCAGTACTTC
CDR3aa: CASSLGPTSGSSYEQYF

abundance: many
j_gene: TRBJ1-1
v_gene: TRBV20-1
d_gene: .
CDR3nt: TGCAGTGTCCCGACAGGAGACACTGAAGCTTTCTTT
CDR3aa: CSVPTGDTEAFF

abundance: many
j_gene: TRBJ1-5
v_gene: TRBV7-6
d_gene: TRBD1
CDR3nt: TGTGCCAGCAGCGCAAGATCAGGGGGCGCTGGCAATCAGCCCCAGCATTTT
CDR3aa: CASSARSGGAGNQPQHF

abundance: many
j_gene: TRBJ2-7
v_gene: TRBV12-3/TRBV12-4
d_gene: .
CDR3nt: TGTGCCAGCAGTTTAAGTGGGGGCTTGGGGGGCTCCTACGAGCAGTACTTC
CDR3aa: CASSLSGGLGGSYEQYF

abundance: many
j_gene: TRBJ1-1
v_gene: TRBV12-3/TRBV12-4
d_gene: .
CDR3nt: TGTGCCAGCAAGTCCGGTACTTCTCCAAGTACTGAAGCTTTCTTT
CDR3aa: CASKSGTSPSTEAFF

abundance: many
j_gene: TRBJ1-5
v_gene: TRBV12-3/TRBV12-4
d_gene: .
CDR3nt: TGTGCCAGCAGTTTCGACGGGAGCAATCAGCCCCAGCATTTT
CDR3aa: CASSFDGSNQPQHF

abundance: many
j_gene: TRBJ2-5
v_gene: TRBV30
d_gene: .
CDR3nt: TGTGCCTGGAGTGTCGGACAGAAAGAGACCCAGTACTTC
CDR3aa: CAWSVGQKETQYF

abundance: .
j_gene: TRBJ2-7
v_gene: TRBV12-3/TRBV12-4
d_gene: TRBD1
CDR3nt: TGTGCCAGCAGTAGCCGGGACAGGGGATCCTACGAGCAGTACTTC
CDR3aa: CASSSRDRGSYEQYF

abundance: .
j_gene: TRBJ2-5
v_gene: TRBV4-1
d_gene: TRBD2
CDR3nt: TGCGCCAGCAGCCAGCACACCCCGGGACTAGCGGGGCAAGAGACCCAGTACTTC
CDR3aa: CASSQHTPGLAGQETQYF

abundance: many
j_gene: TRBJ2-5
v_gene: TRBV15
d_gene: .
CDR3nt: TGTGCCACCAGCAGAGTGGGGGAAGAGACCCAGTACTTC
CDR3aa: CATSRVGEETQYF

abundance: .
j_gene: TRBJ2-7
v_gene: TRBV19
d_gene: TRBD1
CDR3nt: TGTGCCAGTAGGATCACCGGGACAGGGCCCTACGAGCAGTACTTC
CDR3aa: CASRITGTGPYEQYF

abundance: many
j_gene: TRBJ2-7
v_gene: TRBV2
d_gene: TRBD2
CDR3nt: TGTGCCAGCAGTCAACTAGCGGGAGATGCCCCCGAGCAGTACTTC
CDR3aa: CASSQLAGDAPEQYF

abundance: .
j_gene: TRBJ2-2
v_gene: TRBV29-1
d_gene: .
CDR3nt: TGCTGCGTTGACAGTCCGAACACCGGGGAGCTGTTTTTT
CDR3aa: CCVDSPNTGELFF

abundance: .
j_gene: TRBJ2-7
v_gene: TRBV29-1
d_gene: .
CDR3nt: TGCAGCGTGCAAGGGAGGAACGAGCAGTACTTC
CDR3aa: CSVQGRNEQYF

abundance: many
j_gene: TRBJ1-1
v_gene: TRBV10-3
d_gene: TRBD1
CDR3nt: TGTGCCATCAGCCGGGCAGGGGGCCGGAACACTGAAGCTTTCTTT
CDR3aa: CAISRAGGRNTEAFF

abundance: many
j_gene: TRBJ2-7
v_gene: TRBV7-6
d_gene: TRBD1
CDR3nt: TGTGCCAGCAGGCCAAATCCCCGGGACAGGTATGGAGGGGAGTACTTC
CDR3aa: CASRPNPRDRYGGEYF

abundance: many
j_gene: TRBJ1-1
v_gene: TRBV6-5
d_gene: .
CDR3nt: TGTGCCAGCAGTTACTCAGGCTCGAACACTGAAGCTTTCTTT
CDR3aa: CASSYSGSNTEAFF

abundance: many
j_gene: TRBJ1-1
v_gene: TRBV10-3
d_gene: .
CDR3nt: TGTGCCATCAGTGAATTTGGTACAGCGAACACTGAAGCTTTCTTT
CDR3aa: CAISEFGTANTEAFF

abundance: many
j_gene: TRBJ1-2
v_gene: TRBV2
d_gene: .
CDR3nt: TGTGCCAGTGGACCGAACTATGGCTACACCTTC
CDR3aa: CASGPNYGYTF

abundance: many
j_gene: TRBJ1-2
v_gene: TRBV19
d_gene: .
CDR3nt: TGTGCCAGTCAACAGGGAGCTAACTATGGCTACACCTTC
CDR3aa: CASQQGANYGYTF

abundance: many
j_gene: TRBJ2-5
v_gene: TRBV24-1
d_gene: .
CDR3nt: TGTGCCACCAGTGGTCACAGACAAGAGACCCAGTACTTC
CDR3aa: CATSGHRQETQYF

abundance: few
j_gene: TRBJ2-7
v_gene: TRBV5-1
d_gene: .
CDR3nt: TGCGCCAGCAGCGCCACCCAGGGACACAACGAGCAGTACTTC
CDR3aa: CASSATQGHNEQYF

abundance: .
j_gene: TRBJ2-5
v_gene: TRBV6-1
d_gene: TRBD1
CDR3nt: TGTGCCAGCAGTGAAATTACGGGACAGGGGAAGGAGACCCAGTACTTC
CDR3aa: CASSEITGQGKETQYF

abundance: many
j_gene: TRBJ2-7
v_gene: TRBV10-3
d_gene: TRBD2
CDR3nt: TGTGCCATAACGAAAGCGGGAGGGGGGCGAGCGCAGTACTTC
CDR3aa: CAITKAGGGRAQYF

abundance: .
j_gene: TRBJ2-7
v_gene: TRBV7-9
d_gene: TRBD2
CDR3nt: TGTGCCAGCGGGGGGCGCGGGAGGGGGTACGAGCAGTACTTC
CDR3aa: CASGGRGRGYEQYF

abundance: many
j_gene: TRBJ1-2
v_gene: TRBV2
d_gene: TRBD1
CDR3nt: TGTGCCAGCAGTGAAGCGAAAGGGGGCTCCTACTATGGCTACACCTTC
CDR3aa: CASSEAKGGSYYGYTF

abundance: many
j_gene: TRBJ2-7
v_gene: TRBV13
d_gene: .
CDR3nt: TGTGCCCGATCGAACGAGCAGTACTTC
CDR3aa: CARSNEQYF

abundance: many
j_gene: TRBJ1-6
v_gene: TRBV7-8
d_gene: .
CDR3nt: TGTGCCAGCAGTCATCGCCGGCAGGCGCCGAATTCACCCCTCCACTTT
CDR3aa: CASSHRRQAPNSPLHF

abundance: many
j_gene: TRBJ2-7
v_gene: TRBV12-3/TRBV12-4
d_gene: .
CDR3nt: TGTGCCAGCAGTTTCCTTGGAGACAACCTCTACGAGCAGTACTTC
CDR3aa: CASSFLGDNLYEQYF

abundance: many
j_gene: TRBJ2-5
v_gene: TRBV7-9
d_gene: .
CDR3nt: TGTGCCAGCAGCTTGCAGTTAGGAGAGACCCAGTACTTC
CDR3aa: CASSLQLGETQYF

abundance: .
j_gene: TRBJ2-2
v_gene: TRBV2
d_gene: .
CDR3nt: TGTGCCAGCGGGGGACGATCCGCGAACACCGGGGAGCTGTTTTTT
CDR3aa: CASGGRSANTGELFF

abundance: .
j_gene: TRBJ2-5
v_gene: TRBV30
d_gene: TRBD1
CDR3nt: TGTGCCTGGAGTCCCAGGGGGTGGACCCAGTACTTC
CDR3aa: CAWSPRGWTQYF

abundance: .
j_gene: TRBJ1-1
v_gene: TRBV6-5
d_gene: .
CDR3nt: TGTGCCAGCATTAGTTCAGCGAACACTGAAGCTTTCTTT
CDR3aa: CASISSANTEAFF

abundance: few
j_gene: TRBJ2-7
v_gene: TRBV20-1
d_gene: .
CDR3nt: TGCAGTGCTAGACCCTCGACAGAATACGAGCAGTACTTC
CDR3aa: CSARPSTEYEQYF

abundance: many
j_gene: TRBJ1-1
v_gene: TRBV7-9
d_gene: .
CDR3nt: TGTGCCAGCAGCTTGGGGGGTTTGAAGAACACTGAAGCTTTCTTT
CDR3aa: CASSLGGLKNTEAFF

abundance: .
j_gene: TRBJ1-6
v_gene: TRBV11-2
d_gene: TRBD1
CDR3nt: TGTGCCAGCAACCCGGGACAGGGGAAACGACCCCTCCACTTT
CDR3aa: CASNPGQGKRPLHF

abundance: many
j_gene: TRBJ1-3
v_gene: TRBV6-1
d_gene: .
CDR3nt: TGTGCCAGCAGCCCCCTGGGCGGAACCTCTGGAAACACCATATATTTT
CDR3aa: CASSPLGGTSGNTIYF

abundance: many
j_gene: TRBJ2-6
v_gene: TRBV6-5
d_gene: TRBD2
CDR3nt: TGTGCCAGCAATACCATTGGGGGACTCAGGGACTACGTTGGGGCCAACGTCCTGACTTTC
CDR3aa: CASNTIGGLRDYVGANVLTF

abundance: .
j_gene: TRBJ2-7
v_gene: TRBV20-1
d_gene: .
CDR3nt: TGCAGTGTCCCCGGGACACCACTCTCCTACGAGCAGTACTTC
CDR3aa: CSVPGTPLSYEQYF

abundance: many
j_gene: TRBJ1-1
v_gene: TRBV12-3/TRBV12-4
d_gene: .
CDR3nt: TGTGCCAGCAGTGGGATCGCCATGAACACTGAAGCTTTCTTT
CDR3aa: CASSGIAMNTEAFF

abundance: few
j_gene: TRBJ1-5
v_gene: TRBV18
d_gene: .
CDR3nt: TGTGCCAGCTCACCAGTGAGGGGGAATCAGCCCCAGCATTTT
CDR3aa: CASSPVRGNQPQHF

abundance: .
j_gene: TRBJ1-1
v_gene: TRBV3-1
d_gene: .
CDR3nt: TGTGCCAGCAGCCAATTGGGCGTGAGGGGCTCGGCTTTCTTT
CDR3aa: CASSQLGVRGSAFF

abundance: few
j_gene: TRBJ1-1
v_gene: TRBV18
d_gene: TRBD1
CDR3nt: TGTGCCAGCTCCCGAAGACAGGGAGAGTTTCGTGAGAACACTGAAGCTTTCTTT
CDR3aa: CASSRRQGEFRENTEAFF

abundance: many
j_gene: TRBJ2-7
v_gene: TRBV11-2
d_gene: .
CDR3nt: TGTGCCAGCAGGGATATTCGGGGGCCCTACGAGCAGTACTTC
CDR3aa: CASRDIRGPYEQYF

abundance: many
j_gene: TRBJ1-2
v_gene: TRBV5-1
d_gene: .
CDR3nt: TGCGCCAGCAGCTTGGCACCGGACACGAACTATGGCTACACCTTC
CDR3aa: CASSLAPDTNYGYTF

abundance: many
j_gene: TRBJ1-3
v_gene: TRBV12-3/TRBV12-4
d_gene: .
CDR3nt: TGTGCCAGCAGTCACCCTCGGGACTCTGGAAACACCATATATTTT
CDR3aa: CASSHPRDSGNTIYF

abundance: many
j_gene: TRBJ2-5
v_gene: TRBV4-1
d_gene: .
CDR3nt: TGCGCCAGCAGCCAAGAGCACGAGACCCAGTACTTC
CDR3aa: CASSQEHETQYF

abundance: many
j_gene: TRBJ2-7
v_gene: TRBV4-1
d_gene: .
CDR3nt: TGCGCCAGCAGCCAAGATTATCGGCAGGTTGGTTCCTACGAGCAGTACTTC
CDR3aa: CASSQDYRQVGSYEQYF